This T cell receptor (beta chain) stems from a study of T cell changes during pregnancy in multiple sclerosis. Libraries were prepared by immunoSEQ multiplex PCR; TCRdb keeps only in-frame clonotypes and omits some of them. The repertoire holds around 34,000 clones, with approximately 94% as singletons. The CDR3 runs to 20 residues. CDR1 and CDR2 (germline): SNHLY, FYNNEI. V gave up 1 base and J gave up 2 bases; unmatched junction bases: 17. J is TRBJ2-7 and V is TRBV2; TRBD2 matches at 10 bases. This material consisted of CD4+ T cells from peripheral blood mononuclear cells, taken in the second trimester of pregnancy. The source of this sequence is a female donor with multiple sclerosis, enrolled in a pregnancy study. The CDR3 nucleotides read TGTGCCAGCAGTGAAGTGGGAAGGGTACGAGCGGGAGGGATGACCTACGAGCAGTACTTC. Residues: CASSEVGRVRAGGMTYEQYF.